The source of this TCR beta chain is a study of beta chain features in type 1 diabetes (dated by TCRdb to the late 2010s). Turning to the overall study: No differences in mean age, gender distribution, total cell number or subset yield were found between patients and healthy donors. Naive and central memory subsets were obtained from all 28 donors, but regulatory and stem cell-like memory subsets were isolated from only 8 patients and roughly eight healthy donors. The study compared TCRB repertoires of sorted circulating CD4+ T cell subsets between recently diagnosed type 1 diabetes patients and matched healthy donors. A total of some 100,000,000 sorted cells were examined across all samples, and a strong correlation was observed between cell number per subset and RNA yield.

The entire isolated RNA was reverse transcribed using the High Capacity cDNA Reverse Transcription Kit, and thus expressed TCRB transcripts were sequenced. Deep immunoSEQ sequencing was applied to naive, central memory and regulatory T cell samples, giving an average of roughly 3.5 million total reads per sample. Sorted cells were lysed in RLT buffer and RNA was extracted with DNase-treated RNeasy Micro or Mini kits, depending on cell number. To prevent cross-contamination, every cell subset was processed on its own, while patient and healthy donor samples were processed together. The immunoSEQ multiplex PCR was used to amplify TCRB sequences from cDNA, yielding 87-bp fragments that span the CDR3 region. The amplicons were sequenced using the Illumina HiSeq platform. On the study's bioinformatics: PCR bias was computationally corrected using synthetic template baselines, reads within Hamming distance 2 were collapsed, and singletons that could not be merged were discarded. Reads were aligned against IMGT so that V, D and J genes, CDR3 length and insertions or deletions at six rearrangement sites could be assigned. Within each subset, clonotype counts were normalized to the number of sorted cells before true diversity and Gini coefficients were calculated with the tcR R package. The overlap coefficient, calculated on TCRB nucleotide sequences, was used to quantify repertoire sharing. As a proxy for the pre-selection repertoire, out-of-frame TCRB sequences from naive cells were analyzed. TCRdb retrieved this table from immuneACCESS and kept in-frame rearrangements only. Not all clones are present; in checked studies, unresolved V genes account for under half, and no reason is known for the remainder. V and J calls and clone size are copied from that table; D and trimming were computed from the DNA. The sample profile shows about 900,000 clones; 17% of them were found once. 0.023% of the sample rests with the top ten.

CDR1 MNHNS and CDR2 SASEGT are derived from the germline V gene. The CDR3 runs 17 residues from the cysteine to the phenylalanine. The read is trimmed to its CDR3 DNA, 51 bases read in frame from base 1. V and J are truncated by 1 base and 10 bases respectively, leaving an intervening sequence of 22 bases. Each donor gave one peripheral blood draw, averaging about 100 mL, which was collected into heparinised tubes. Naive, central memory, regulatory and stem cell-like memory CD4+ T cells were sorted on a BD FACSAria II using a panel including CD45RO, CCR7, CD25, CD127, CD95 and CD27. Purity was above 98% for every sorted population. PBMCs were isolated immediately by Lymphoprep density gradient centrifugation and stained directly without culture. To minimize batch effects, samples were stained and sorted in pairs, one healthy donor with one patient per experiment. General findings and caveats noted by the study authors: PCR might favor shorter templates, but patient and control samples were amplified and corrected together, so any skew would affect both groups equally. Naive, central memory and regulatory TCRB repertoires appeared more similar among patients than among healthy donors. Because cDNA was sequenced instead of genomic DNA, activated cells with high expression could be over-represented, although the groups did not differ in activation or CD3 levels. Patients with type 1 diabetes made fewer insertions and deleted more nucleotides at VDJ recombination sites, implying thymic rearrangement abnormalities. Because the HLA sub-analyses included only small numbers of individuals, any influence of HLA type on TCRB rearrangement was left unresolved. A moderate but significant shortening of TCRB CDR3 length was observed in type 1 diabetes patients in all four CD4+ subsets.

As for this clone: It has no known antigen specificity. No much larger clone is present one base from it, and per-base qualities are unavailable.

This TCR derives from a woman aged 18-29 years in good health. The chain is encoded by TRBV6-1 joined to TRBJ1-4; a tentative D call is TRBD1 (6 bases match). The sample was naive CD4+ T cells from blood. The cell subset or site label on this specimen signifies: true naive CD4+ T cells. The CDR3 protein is CASSEERYRAGRGKLFF. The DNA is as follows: TGTGCCAGCAGTGAAGAACGGTACAGGGCCGGTCGGGGAAAACTGTTTTTT.